One sample yielded the 27 T cell receptor beta chains listed below, sequenced in a study of shared clonotypes between healthy human individuals. The table came from immunoSEQ multiplex PCR; TCRdb's copy has only in-frame clones and leaves some out. The table has some 2.3 million clones, approximately 93% seen once. Sequences were obtained from naive CD4+ T cells from PBMCs. The sample's subset: CD45RA+ positively selected. Source of these receptors: a man between 18 and 29 years old in good health. Some clones in this sample may be carry-over from other donors' samples.

The rearrangement joins TRBV5-4 to TRBJ2-2; TRBD2 is a possible D gene (6 bases). Between the trimmed V and J ends, which lost 4 bases and 3 bases, there was a span of 13 bases. CDR1 and CDR2 from the germline V gene are SGHNT and YYREEE (reference sequence). The CDR3 totals 15 residues. CDR3 nucleotide sequence: TGTGCCAGCAGCCGACTAGGCCCTGACACCGGGGAGCTGTTTTTT. The encoded protein is CASSRLGPDTGELFF. Drawing the rest from reference TRBV5-4 and TRBJ2-2, the complete variable domain is ETGVTQSPTHLIKTRGQQVTLRCSSQSGHNTVSWYQQALGQGPQFIFQYYREEENGRGNFPPRFSGLQFPNYSSELNVNALELDDSALYLCASSRLGPDTGELFFGEGSRLTVL.

The chain links TRBV2 to TRBJ1-1; weak D call: TRBD1 (5 bases). CDR1 is SNHLY, CDR2 FYNNEI, per germline. V was cut by 6 bases and J by 1 base, with 12 bases left in between. The CDR3 totals 14 residues. CDR3 region: CASRGDSSNTEAFF. CDR3 coding DNA: TGTGCCAGCAGGGGGGACTCCTCGAACACTGAAGCTTTCTTT.

The rearrangement links TRBV27 to TRBJ2-1, with 10 bases fitting TRBD1. The V segment lost 3 bases and the J segment 4 bases; nucleotides outside the gene matches: 6. The CDR3 sequence is 16 residues long. CDR1 and CDR2 from the germline V gene are MNHEY and SMNVEV (reference sequence). The CDR3 protein is CASSFPDRGPYNEQFF. DNA of the CDR3: TGTGCCAGCAGTTTCCCCGACAGGGGGCCATACAATGAGCAGTTCTTC.

The genes are TRBV10-1 and TRBJ2-7; 9 bases match TRBD2. Germline V gene lookup returns CDR1 WNHNN and CDR2 SYGVQD (reference sequence). The CDR3 runs 14 residues. V gave up 4 bases and J gave up 2 bases; unmatched junction bases: 3. CDR3 in amino acids: CASSASGNTYEQYF. The CDR3 DNA reads as TGCGCCAGCAGTGCTAGCGGGAACACCTACGAGCAGTACTTC.

In its sample, this clone was seen once. In the same sample, other DNA sequences code for this CDR3. This chain links TRBV11-2 with TRBJ2-5; 9 nucleotides match TRBD2. Per germline, CDR1 SGHAT and CDR2 FQNNGV. V trimming: 3 bases; J trimming: 5 bases; junction bases outside the gene matches: 7. There are 15 residues in the CDR3. DNA for the CDR3: TGTGCCAGCAGCTTGGGCCTAGCGGGGAGGGAGACCCAGTACTTC. Encoded protein: CASSLGLAGRETQYF.

This clone has just one count. The chain is built from TRBV7-9 and TRBJ2-3; tentatively, D is TRBD1 or TRBD2 (5 bases each). The CDR3 loop spans 15 amino acids. CDR1 SEHNR and CDR2 FQNEAQ come from the germline V gene (reference sequence). Trimming removed 6 bases from V and 6 bases from J, with 19 bases in between. The CDR3 region is CASSLGREWRDTQYF. CDR3 bases: TGTGCCAGCAGTTTGGGACGGGAATGGCGCGATACGCAGTATTTT.

The genes are TRBV9 and TRBJ1-2, with 9 bases fitting TRBD1. V was pared by 3 bases and J by 10 bases, with 10 bases of the junction left unmatched. The CDR3 is 14 amino acids. Germline V lookup: CDR1 SGDLS, CDR2 YYNGEE. CDR3 sequence reads: CASSAGTGPVAYTF. In nucleotides, the CDR3 is TGTGCCAGCAGCGCCGGGACAGGGCCCGTCGCCTACACCTTC.

This chain connects TRBV6-5 to TRBJ2-7, with 8 bases fitting TRBD1. Losses at the gene ends were 6 bases for V and 7 bases for J; bases not matched to a gene: 14. Germline V gene data show CDR1 as MNHEY and CDR2 as SVGAGI. The CDR3 is made up of 15 amino acids. DNA for the CDR3: TGTGCCAGCAGCACCGGGACAGGAGCCCAAATGGAGCAGTACTTC. As protein: CASSTGTGAQMEQYF.

V gene TRBV4-2 combines with J gene TRBJ2-7, with TRBD1 as a possible D gene (6 bases). CDR1 is LGHNA, CDR2 YNFKEQ, per germline. Trimming took off 4 bases at V and 4 bases at J, with 17 bases between the two ends. This CDR3 spans 15 amino acids. The CDR3 here is CASSLDRDNRYEQYF. In DNA, the CDR3 is TGTGCCAGCAGCCTGGACCGGGACAACCGTTACGAGCAGTACTTC.

This clone was observed once. This sequence joins TRBV5-1 and TRBJ1-1, with no clear D. V lost 3 bases to trimming and J lost 5 bases, with 11 bases between them. Germline-derived CDR1 and CDR2 are SGHRS and YFSETQ. The CDR3 runs 13 residues. The CDR3 bases are TGCGCCAGCAGCTCGGCTGGGGTGACTGAAGCTTTCTTT. The encoded protein is CASSSAGVTEAFF.

This chain links TRBV11-1 with TRBJ2-7; 12 nucleotides align to TRBD2. Germline-derived CDR1 and CDR2 are SGHAT and FQDESV (reference sequence). Unmatched junction bases numbered 2, after V lost 0 bases and J lost 8 bases. The CDR3 spans 14 residues. In DNA, the CDR3 is TGTGCCAGCAGCTTAGCGCGGACTAGCGGGAAGCAGTACTTC. It translates to CASSLARTSGKQYF.

This clone occurred once. V gene TRBV6-6 combines with J gene TRBJ2-3, with TRBD2 as a possible D gene (7 bases). The CDR3 consists of 16 residues. Per germline, CDR1 MNHNY and CDR2 SVGAGI (reference sequence). V was shortened by 0 bases and J by 3 bases, with 13 bases between the two germline ends. CDR3 coding DNA: TGTGCCAGCAGTTACTCGCGGGGGCGAGGTACAGATACGCAGTATTTT. It translates to CASSYSRGRGTDTQYF.

The V and J genes are TRBV18 and TRBJ1-1; 8 bases fit TRBD1. V shed 3 bases, J shed 2 bases, and the junction held 11 bases outside the gene matches. This CDR3 has 17 residues. Germline CDR1 reads KGHSH; CDR2 reads LQKENI. CDR3 loop: CASSPRQGSHPNTEAFF. The CDR3 nucleotides are TGTGCCAGCTCACCTAGACAGGGGTCTCACCCCAACACTGAAGCTTTCTTT. Filled out from reference TRBV18 and TRBJ1-1, the complete variable domain reads NAGVMQNPRHLVRRRGQEARLRCSPMKGHSHVYWYRQLPEEGLKFMVYLQKENIIDESGMPKERFSAEFPKEGPSILRIQQVVRGDSAAYFCASSPRQGSHPNTEAFFGQGTRLTVV.

To note about this clone: Other DNA sequences of this sample code for an identical CDR3. The chain is built from TRBV7-9 and TRBJ1-1, with D possibly matching TRBD1 (5 bases). Germline V lookup: CDR1 SEHNR, CDR2 FQNEAQ (reference sequence). V was trimmed by 0 bases and J by 1 base, leaving 9 bases between them. CDR3 length: 15 residues. The CDR3 loop is CASSLARTGNTEAFF. The DNA of the CDR3 is TGTGCCAGCAGCTTAGCGCGTACAGGGAACACTGAAGCTTTCTTT.

Of note for this clone: The identical CDR3 is also encoded by other nucleotide sequences in the sample. The CDR3 reads CASSDYSGANVLTF. The CDR3 region has the DNA TGTGCCAGCAGTGATTACTCTGGGGCCAACGTCCTGACTTTC. The rearrangement links TRBV2 to TRBJ2-6, with no clear D. The V end was cut by 3 bases, the J end by 0 bases, with 3 bases between. The CDR3 loop spans 14 amino acids. Germline-derived CDR1 and CDR2 are SNHLY and FYNNEI.

The CDR3: CASSQGTWIDTQYF. In DNA, the CDR3 is TGCGCCAGCAGCCAAGGGACCTGGATAGATACGCAGTATTTT. The chain joins TRBV4-1 to TRBJ2-3; D not resolved. Trimming took off 1 base at V and 5 bases at J, with 10 bases between the two ends. The CDR3 is 14 residues long. The germline gives CDR1 MGHRA, CDR2 YSYEKL.

V usage is TRBV10-3 and J usage is TRBJ2-1; 9 positions match TRBD1. The V gene's germline CDR1 is ENHRY and CDR2 SYGVKD. The CDR3 has 15 amino acids. Trimming cost V 6 bases and J 9 bases; bases outside gene matches: 12. CDR3 amino acids: CAISARTGEASEQFF. For the CDR3, the DNA is TGTGCCATCAGCGCACGGACAGGGGAGGCGAGTGAGCAGTTCTTC.

The rearrangement links TRBV28 to TRBJ2-6; no clear D. V dropped 4 bases and J dropped 1 base, with 8 bases sitting between them. From germline, CDR1 is MDHEN and CDR2 SYDVKM. The length of the CDR3 is 15 residues. The CDR3 reads CASSSTRSGANVLTF. For the CDR3, the DNA is TGTGCCAGCAGTTCTACAAGATCTGGGGCCAACGTCCTGACTTTC.

As to this clone: This specimen includes other DNA sequences encoding the same CDR3. This chain joins TRBV7-2 and TRBJ2-3; TRBD2 aligns across 13 bases. Germline-derived CDR1 and CDR2 are SGHTA and FQGNSA. The CDR3 runs 16 residues. V lost 1 base to trimming and J lost 6 bases; unmatched junction nucleotides: 4. CDR3 in amino acids: CASSLGTSGRGDTQYF. Here the CDR3 DNA reads TGTGCCAGCAGCTTAGGGACTAGCGGGAGAGGGGATACGCAGTATTTT.

The chain joins TRBV28 to TRBJ1-5; D might be TRBD1 (6 bases). The V and J ends lost 5 bases and 3 bases respectively, with 23 bases between them. The CDR3 loop spans 18 amino acids. Looked up from germline, CDR1 is MDHEN and CDR2 is SYDVKM. For the CDR3, the DNA is TGTGCCAGCAGTCGCCTCGGGGAGGGGGAAGGGGTCAATCAGCCCCAGCATTTT. This gives the protein CASSRLGEGEGVNQPQHF.

V gene TRBV6-6 combines with J gene TRBJ2-2; no clear D. The CDR3 runs to 13 residues. The V end lost 0 bases, the J end lost 7 bases, and 6 bases lay between the germline ends. Germline values: CDR1 MNHNY, CDR2 SVGAGI (reference sequence). CDR3 protein: CASSYSMNGELFF. The CDR3 DNA is TGTGCCAGCAGTTACTCGATGAACGGGGAGCTGTTTTTT.

This clone was observed a single time. In the same sample, other DNA sequences code for this CDR3. The CDR3 reads CASSLGQGREQYF. For the CDR3, the DNA is TGTGCCAGCAGCTTGGGACAGGGGAGGGAGCAGTACTTC. The gene calls are TRBV7-3 and TRBJ2-7; TRBD1 matches at 10 bases. Germline V gives CDR1 SGHTA, CDR2 FQGTGA. Trimming removed 3 bases from V and 7 bases from J; junction bases left unmatched: 3. CDR3 size: 13 residues.

The chain employs TRBV15 and TRBJ1-2, with D perhaps matching TRBD1 (6 bases). V lost 5 bases and J 8 bases, leaving 12 bases between the germline ends. The germline gives CDR1 LNHNV, CDR2 YYDKDF (reference sequence). The CDR3 totals 12 residues. CDR3 sequence: CATSPGASGYTF. The CDR3 DNA reads TGTGCCACCAGCCCAGGGGCTAGCGGCTACACCTTC.

The chain joins TRBV6-1 to TRBJ1-2; tentatively, D is TRBD1 (5 bases). Trimming pared 5 bases from V and 4 bases from J, leaving 14 bases between. The CDR3 consists of 14 residues. Germline lookup yields CDR1 MNHNS and CDR2 SASEGT. This chain's CDR3 is CASSLQTALYGYTF. As DNA, the CDR3 is TGTGCCAGCAGTTTACAGACAGCTCTCTATGGCTACACCTTC.

This rearrangement joins TRBV5-1 to TRBJ1-5; D is ambiguous. Germline V gives CDR1 SGHRS, CDR2 YFSETQ. The CDR3 has 15 residues. The V and J ends lost 0 bases and 1 base respectively, with 8 bases between them. CDR3: CASSLGNPSNQPQHF. CDR3 in DNA: TGCGCCAGCAGCTTGGGTAACCCGAGCAATCAGCCCCAGCATTTT. The full variable domain, with the rest looked up from reference TRBV5-1 and TRBJ1-5, is KAGVTQTPRYLIKTRGQQVTLSCSPISGHRSVSWYQQTPGQGLQFLFEYFSETQRNKGNFPGRFSGRQFSNSRSEMNVSTLELGDSALYLCASSLGNPSNQPQHFGDGTRLSIL.

To note about this clone: Other nucleotide sequences in the sample specify the same CDR3. The CDR3 DNA sequence: TGTGCCACCAGCAGAGAAGGGGGAGCCTACGAGCAGTACTTC. This encodes CATSREGGAYEQYF. V and J are TRBV15 and TRBJ2-7; a weak D match, TRBD1 (6 bases). Looked up from germline, CDR1 is LNHNV and CDR2 is YYDKDF (reference sequence). V was pared by 0 bases and J by 2 bases, with 8 bases between. The CDR3 covers 14 residues.

The gene calls are TRBV7-9 and TRBJ1-1; D not resolved. V lost 1 base to trimming and J lost 11 bases, with 11 bases between them. There are 12 residues in the CDR3. Per germline, CDR1 SEHNR and CDR2 FQNEAQ (reference sequence). The CDR3 DNA follows: TGTGCCAGCAGCTTAGTGGGGATTCAGGCTTTCTTT. It codes for CASSLVGIQAFF. Using reference TRBV7-9 and TRBJ1-1 for the parts outside the CDR3, the full variable domain is DTGVSQNPRHKITKRGQNVTFRCDPISEHNRLYWYRQTLGQGPEFLTYFQNEAQLEKSRLLSDRFSAERPKGSFSTLEIQRTEQGDSAMYLCASSLVGIQAFFGQGTRLTVV.